This note documents a single T cell receptor beta chain sequence. TCRdb keeps only in-frame clones here, not all; method: immunoSEQ multiplex PCR. The table includes millions of clones, about 92% detected once. Trimming stripped 2 bases from V and 0 bases from J, with 7 bases between. CDR1 MNHEY and CDR2 SMNVEV come from the germline V gene (reference sequence). The length of the CDR3 is 14 residues. This entry comes from a study of shared clonotypes between healthy human individuals. The receptor was derived from a man aged 18-30 years in good health. This chain links TRBV27 with TRBJ2-5; D gene unclear. The material sequenced was naive CD4+ T cells sorted from blood. The subset: CD45RA+ positively selected. The CDR3 sequence: CASSLRRNQETQYF. The CDR3 region has the DNA TGTGCCAGCAGTTTACGCAGGAACCAAGAGACCCAGTACTTC.